These 13 T cell receptor beta chains came from one sample sequenced in a study of blood T cell repertoires in COVID-19. The repertoire was sequenced with immunoSEQ multiplex PCR; TCRdb's copy has only in-frame clones and lacks some. Here the sample spans hundreds of thousands of clones, around 80% being singletons. The specimen sequenced was peripheral blood. These receptors were collected from an elderly woman with acute or convalescent COVID-19.

This clone is a singleton in its sample. CDR3 region: CATSIRGQGINQPQHF. The CDR3 bases are TGTGCCACCAGCATAAGAGGACAGGGAATCAATCAGCCCCAGCATTTT. The chain links TRBV15 to TRBJ1-5, with 8 bases fitting TRBD1. The CDR3 is 16 residues long. Unmatched junction bases numbered 8, after V lost 4 bases and J lost 3 bases. Germline loops: CDR1 LNHNV, CDR2 YYDKDF (reference sequence).

This clone turned up a few times. The rearrangement joins TRBV7-2 to TRBJ1-3, with 11 bases identical to TRBD1. Germline V CDR1 and CDR2: SGHTA, FQGNSA. The CDR3 length is 16 residues. J gave up 2 bases and V 3 bases, and 3 bases lay outside the gene matches. The CDR3 DNA sequence: TGTGCCAGCAGCTTGGGACAGGGGGGAACTGGAAACACCATATATTTT. It codes for CASSLGQGGTGNTIYF.

The genes are TRBV28 and TRBJ2-7, with 11 nucleotides matching TRBD2. There are 14 residues in the CDR3. Per germline, CDR1 MDHEN and CDR2 SYDVKM. Unmatched junction bases numbered 7, after V lost 7 bases and J lost 5 bases. CDR3 coding DNA: TGTGCCAGCATCGTTAGCGGGAGGGCCGACGAGCAGTACTTC. Translation: CASIVSGRADEQYF.

This clone was detected ten times or more. The rearrangement links TRBV5-1 to TRBJ2-5, with 12 bases aligning to TRBD2. This CDR3 has 17 residues. The V segment lost 0 bases and the J segment 4 bases; nucleotides outside the gene matches: 7. Per the germline V gene, CDR1 is SGHRS and CDR2 is YFSETQ. CDR3: CASSLVPSGGAGETQYF. For the CDR3, the DNA is TGCGCCAGCAGCTTGGTACCTAGCGGGGGGGCCGGAGAGACCCAGTACTTC.

The rearrangement joins TRBV7-3 to TRBJ2-7; the match to TRBD1 covers 8 bases. This CDR3 comprises 13 residues. CDR1 is SGHTA, CDR2 FQGTGA, per germline. Losses at the gene ends were 4 bases for V and 6 bases for J; bases not matched to a gene: 5. As DNA, the CDR3 is TGTGCCAGCAGCTCCCGACAGGGGAGCGAGCAGTACTTC. It is translated as CASSSRQGSEQYF.

The V call is TRBV2, the J call TRBJ1-5; the D is unclear. Germline loops: CDR1 SNHLY, CDR2 FYNNEI. This CDR3 has 12 amino acids. Trimming left V 4 bases short and J 5 bases short, with 6 bases between. DNA for the CDR3: TGTGCCAGCAGTGGAGGATATCAGCCCCAGCATTTT. As protein: CASSGGYQPQHF.

The chain couples TRBV6-2 or TRBV6-3 to TRBJ2-1; maybe TRBD1 (7 bases). The length of the CDR3 is 18 residues. CDR1 MNHEY and CDR2 SVGEGT come from the germline V gene. Trimming removed 3 bases at V and 8 bases at J, with 26 bases between. The CDR3 is CASSYRPAQGRLGDEQFF. CDR3 coding DNA: TGTGCCAGCAGTTATCGACCGGCACAGGGGAGGTTGGGCGATGAGCAGTTCTTC.

The genes are TRBV6-2 or TRBV6-3 and TRBJ2-1; D possibly corresponds to TRBD1 (5 bases). The ends were cut back, 6 bases at V and 4 bases at J, with 7 bases in the middle. The CDR3 totals 12 residues. Germline CDR1 and CDR2: MNHEY and SVGEGT. CDR3 protein: CASSRQYNEQFF. CDR3 nucleotides: TGTGCCAGCAGCCGACAGTACAATGAGCAGTTCTTC.

As DNA, the CDR3 is TGTGCCAGCAGTTCCTCCGGGGTAAAGACCCAGTACTTC. It codes for CASSSSGVKTQYF. This rearrangement joins TRBV27 to TRBJ2-5; perhaps TRBD2 as D (5 bases). The CDR3 has 13 residues. Germline CDR1 MNHEY, CDR2 SMNVEV (reference sequence). The V and J ends lost 4 bases and 6 bases respectively, with 12 bases between them.

This rearrangement joins TRBV9 to TRBJ2-7; D call uncertain. Germline V gene sequence: CDR1 SGDLS, CDR2 YYNGEE. The V end was cut by 3 bases, the J end by 6 bases, with 13 bases between. The CDR3 consists of 13 residues. CDR3 residues: CASSANAESEQYF. The CDR3 DNA sequence: TGTGCCAGCAGCGCCAATGCGGAAAGCGAGCAGTACTTC.

The rearrangement uses TRBV5-8 and TRBJ2-1; D perhaps matches TRBD2 (5 bases). CDR1 and CDR2 from the germline V gene are SGHTS and YDEGEE. The V and J ends lost 1 base and 10 bases respectively, with 21 bases between them. The CDR3 is 16 residues long. The CDR3 sequence is CASSLLGETTLQEQFF. CDR3 in DNA: TGTGCCAGCAGCTTGTTGGGTGAGACTACCTTACAAGAGCAGTTCTTC.

Comments on this clone: Other nucleotide sequences from this sample produce the same CDR3. The rearrangement links TRBV10-2 to TRBJ1-2; a possible D gene is TRBD1 (5 bases). V lost 0 bases to trimming and J lost 6 bases, with 8 bases between them. Germline V lookup: CDR1 WSHSY, CDR2 SAAADI. There are 13 residues in the CDR3. As DNA, the CDR3 is TGCGCCAGCAGTGAGTCTGGGGGGAATGGCTACACCTTC. Translated: CASSESGGNGYTF.

This clone was counted a single time. The V gene is TRBV5-1, the J gene TRBJ1-2; tentative D call: TRBD1 (6 bases). V gave up 0 bases and J gave up 5 bases, with 11 bases separating them. The CDR3 is made up of 14 amino acids. Germline CDR1 and CDR2: SGHRS and YFSETQ. The CDR3, as DNA: TGCGCCAGCAGCTTGGGAATCCAGGGGTATGGCTACACCTTC. It translates to CASSLGIQGYGYTF.